This T cell receptor beta chain was documented in a study of shared clonotypes between healthy human individuals. TCRdb keeps only in-frame clones here, not all; method: immunoSEQ multiplex PCR. The profile shows about 2.3 million clones, around 92% of them singletons. The CDR3 is made up of 16 amino acids. The germline V gene encodes CDR1 SNHLY and CDR2 FYNNEI. The ends lost 3 bases at V and 2 bases at J; junction bases unmatched: 7. The sequence was obtained from a man between 18 and 29 years old in good health. Some clones in this sample may be carry-over from other donors' samples. The material sequenced was naive CD4+ T cells from PBMCs. Subset in this sample: CD45RA+ positively selected. The chain couples TRBV2 to TRBJ2-4, with TRBD2 matching 7 bases. In nucleotides, the CDR3 is TGTGCCAGCAGTGAGGCCACTAGCGATACCAAAAACATTCAGTACTTC. Its protein is CASSEATSDTKNIQYF.